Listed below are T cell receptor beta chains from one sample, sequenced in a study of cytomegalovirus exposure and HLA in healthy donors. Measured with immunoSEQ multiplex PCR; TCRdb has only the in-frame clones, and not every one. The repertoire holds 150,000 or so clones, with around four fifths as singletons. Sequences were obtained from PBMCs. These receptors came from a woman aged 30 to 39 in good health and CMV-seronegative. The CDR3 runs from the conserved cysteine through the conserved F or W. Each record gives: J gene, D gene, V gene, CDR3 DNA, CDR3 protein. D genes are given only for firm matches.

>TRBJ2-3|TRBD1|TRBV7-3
TGTGCCAGCAGATCCGGGACAGGGGAGGCAGATACGCAGTATTTT
CASRSGTGEADTQYF
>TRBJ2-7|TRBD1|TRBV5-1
TGCGCCAGCAGCTCTGGGACAGGGTTGGGCGAGCAGTACTTC
CASSSGTGLGEQYF
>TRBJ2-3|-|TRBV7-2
TGTGCCAGCAGGCCGGTTGTAGCAGGCACAGATACGCAGTATTTT
CASRPVVAGTDTQYF
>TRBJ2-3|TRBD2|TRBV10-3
TGTGCCACCTCTCCGACTAGCGGGGCTACAGATACGCAGTATTTT
CATSPTSGATDTQYF
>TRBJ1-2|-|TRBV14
TGTGCCAGCAGCCAGATGACAGCCCTCTATGGCTACACCTTC
CASSQMTALYGYTF
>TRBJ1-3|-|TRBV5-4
TGTGCCAGCAGCTTGGACAGCTTAAACACCATATATTTT
CASSLDSLNTIYF
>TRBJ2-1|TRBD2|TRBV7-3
TGTGCCAGCAGCACCGGGACTAGCGGGGGACATTACAATGAGCAGTTCTTC
CASSTGTSGGHYNEQFF
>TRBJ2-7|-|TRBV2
TGTGCCAGCACGGAGCCCTACTCCTACGAGCAGTACTTC
CASTEPYSYEQYF
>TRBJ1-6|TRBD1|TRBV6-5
TGTGCCAGCAGCTCGACAGGGAATAATTCACCCCTCCACTTT
CASSSTGNNSPLHF
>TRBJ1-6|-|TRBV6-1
TGTGCCAGCAGTCAGGAAAGCTCCTATAATTCACCCCTCCACTTT
CASSQESSYNSPLHF
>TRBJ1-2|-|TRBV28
TGTGCCAGCAGTTTGGACAGTTTCAGCTATGGCTACACCTTC
CASSLDSFSYGYTF
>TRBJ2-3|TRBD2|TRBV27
TGTGCCAGCAGTTTAAAACTAGCGGGGGACCCAGATACGCAGTATTTT
CASSLKLAGDPDTQYF
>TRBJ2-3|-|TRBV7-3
TGTGCCAGCAGCTTCCTTGGCGGGGATACGCAGTATTTT
CASSFLGGDTQYF
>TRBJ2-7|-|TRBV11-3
TGTGCCAGCAGCCCAGGGCCAACCTACGAGCAGTACTTC
CASSPGPTYEQYF
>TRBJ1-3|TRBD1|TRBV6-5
TGTGCCAGCAGTTACACCAGGGGGTCTGGAAACACCATATATTTT
CASSYTRGSGNTIYF
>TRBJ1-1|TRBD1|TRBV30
TGTGCCTGGAGTCTCGGACAGGGCTACACTGAAGCTTTCTTT
CAWSLGQGYTEAFF
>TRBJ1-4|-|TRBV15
TGTGCCACCGGGGTCACAGGGAGCACTAATGAAAAACTGTTTTTT
CATGVTGSTNEKLFF
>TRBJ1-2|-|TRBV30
TGTGCCTGGGCCCAACAGGGCTCTTGGTATGGCTACACCTTC
CAWAQQGSWYGYTF